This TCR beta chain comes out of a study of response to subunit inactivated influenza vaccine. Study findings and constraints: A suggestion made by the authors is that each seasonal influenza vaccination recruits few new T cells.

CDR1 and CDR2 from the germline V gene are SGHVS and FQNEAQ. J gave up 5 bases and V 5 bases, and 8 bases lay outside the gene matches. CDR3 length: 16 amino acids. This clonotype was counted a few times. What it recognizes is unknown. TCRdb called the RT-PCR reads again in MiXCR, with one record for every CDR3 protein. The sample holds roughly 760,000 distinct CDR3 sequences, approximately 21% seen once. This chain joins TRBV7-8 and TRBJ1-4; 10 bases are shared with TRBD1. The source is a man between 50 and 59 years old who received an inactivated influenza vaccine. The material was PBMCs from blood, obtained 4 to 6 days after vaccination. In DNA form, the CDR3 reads TGTGCCAGCAGCCCAATTCCGGGACAGGGGAATGAAAAACTGTTTTTT. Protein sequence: CASSPIPGQGNEKLFF.